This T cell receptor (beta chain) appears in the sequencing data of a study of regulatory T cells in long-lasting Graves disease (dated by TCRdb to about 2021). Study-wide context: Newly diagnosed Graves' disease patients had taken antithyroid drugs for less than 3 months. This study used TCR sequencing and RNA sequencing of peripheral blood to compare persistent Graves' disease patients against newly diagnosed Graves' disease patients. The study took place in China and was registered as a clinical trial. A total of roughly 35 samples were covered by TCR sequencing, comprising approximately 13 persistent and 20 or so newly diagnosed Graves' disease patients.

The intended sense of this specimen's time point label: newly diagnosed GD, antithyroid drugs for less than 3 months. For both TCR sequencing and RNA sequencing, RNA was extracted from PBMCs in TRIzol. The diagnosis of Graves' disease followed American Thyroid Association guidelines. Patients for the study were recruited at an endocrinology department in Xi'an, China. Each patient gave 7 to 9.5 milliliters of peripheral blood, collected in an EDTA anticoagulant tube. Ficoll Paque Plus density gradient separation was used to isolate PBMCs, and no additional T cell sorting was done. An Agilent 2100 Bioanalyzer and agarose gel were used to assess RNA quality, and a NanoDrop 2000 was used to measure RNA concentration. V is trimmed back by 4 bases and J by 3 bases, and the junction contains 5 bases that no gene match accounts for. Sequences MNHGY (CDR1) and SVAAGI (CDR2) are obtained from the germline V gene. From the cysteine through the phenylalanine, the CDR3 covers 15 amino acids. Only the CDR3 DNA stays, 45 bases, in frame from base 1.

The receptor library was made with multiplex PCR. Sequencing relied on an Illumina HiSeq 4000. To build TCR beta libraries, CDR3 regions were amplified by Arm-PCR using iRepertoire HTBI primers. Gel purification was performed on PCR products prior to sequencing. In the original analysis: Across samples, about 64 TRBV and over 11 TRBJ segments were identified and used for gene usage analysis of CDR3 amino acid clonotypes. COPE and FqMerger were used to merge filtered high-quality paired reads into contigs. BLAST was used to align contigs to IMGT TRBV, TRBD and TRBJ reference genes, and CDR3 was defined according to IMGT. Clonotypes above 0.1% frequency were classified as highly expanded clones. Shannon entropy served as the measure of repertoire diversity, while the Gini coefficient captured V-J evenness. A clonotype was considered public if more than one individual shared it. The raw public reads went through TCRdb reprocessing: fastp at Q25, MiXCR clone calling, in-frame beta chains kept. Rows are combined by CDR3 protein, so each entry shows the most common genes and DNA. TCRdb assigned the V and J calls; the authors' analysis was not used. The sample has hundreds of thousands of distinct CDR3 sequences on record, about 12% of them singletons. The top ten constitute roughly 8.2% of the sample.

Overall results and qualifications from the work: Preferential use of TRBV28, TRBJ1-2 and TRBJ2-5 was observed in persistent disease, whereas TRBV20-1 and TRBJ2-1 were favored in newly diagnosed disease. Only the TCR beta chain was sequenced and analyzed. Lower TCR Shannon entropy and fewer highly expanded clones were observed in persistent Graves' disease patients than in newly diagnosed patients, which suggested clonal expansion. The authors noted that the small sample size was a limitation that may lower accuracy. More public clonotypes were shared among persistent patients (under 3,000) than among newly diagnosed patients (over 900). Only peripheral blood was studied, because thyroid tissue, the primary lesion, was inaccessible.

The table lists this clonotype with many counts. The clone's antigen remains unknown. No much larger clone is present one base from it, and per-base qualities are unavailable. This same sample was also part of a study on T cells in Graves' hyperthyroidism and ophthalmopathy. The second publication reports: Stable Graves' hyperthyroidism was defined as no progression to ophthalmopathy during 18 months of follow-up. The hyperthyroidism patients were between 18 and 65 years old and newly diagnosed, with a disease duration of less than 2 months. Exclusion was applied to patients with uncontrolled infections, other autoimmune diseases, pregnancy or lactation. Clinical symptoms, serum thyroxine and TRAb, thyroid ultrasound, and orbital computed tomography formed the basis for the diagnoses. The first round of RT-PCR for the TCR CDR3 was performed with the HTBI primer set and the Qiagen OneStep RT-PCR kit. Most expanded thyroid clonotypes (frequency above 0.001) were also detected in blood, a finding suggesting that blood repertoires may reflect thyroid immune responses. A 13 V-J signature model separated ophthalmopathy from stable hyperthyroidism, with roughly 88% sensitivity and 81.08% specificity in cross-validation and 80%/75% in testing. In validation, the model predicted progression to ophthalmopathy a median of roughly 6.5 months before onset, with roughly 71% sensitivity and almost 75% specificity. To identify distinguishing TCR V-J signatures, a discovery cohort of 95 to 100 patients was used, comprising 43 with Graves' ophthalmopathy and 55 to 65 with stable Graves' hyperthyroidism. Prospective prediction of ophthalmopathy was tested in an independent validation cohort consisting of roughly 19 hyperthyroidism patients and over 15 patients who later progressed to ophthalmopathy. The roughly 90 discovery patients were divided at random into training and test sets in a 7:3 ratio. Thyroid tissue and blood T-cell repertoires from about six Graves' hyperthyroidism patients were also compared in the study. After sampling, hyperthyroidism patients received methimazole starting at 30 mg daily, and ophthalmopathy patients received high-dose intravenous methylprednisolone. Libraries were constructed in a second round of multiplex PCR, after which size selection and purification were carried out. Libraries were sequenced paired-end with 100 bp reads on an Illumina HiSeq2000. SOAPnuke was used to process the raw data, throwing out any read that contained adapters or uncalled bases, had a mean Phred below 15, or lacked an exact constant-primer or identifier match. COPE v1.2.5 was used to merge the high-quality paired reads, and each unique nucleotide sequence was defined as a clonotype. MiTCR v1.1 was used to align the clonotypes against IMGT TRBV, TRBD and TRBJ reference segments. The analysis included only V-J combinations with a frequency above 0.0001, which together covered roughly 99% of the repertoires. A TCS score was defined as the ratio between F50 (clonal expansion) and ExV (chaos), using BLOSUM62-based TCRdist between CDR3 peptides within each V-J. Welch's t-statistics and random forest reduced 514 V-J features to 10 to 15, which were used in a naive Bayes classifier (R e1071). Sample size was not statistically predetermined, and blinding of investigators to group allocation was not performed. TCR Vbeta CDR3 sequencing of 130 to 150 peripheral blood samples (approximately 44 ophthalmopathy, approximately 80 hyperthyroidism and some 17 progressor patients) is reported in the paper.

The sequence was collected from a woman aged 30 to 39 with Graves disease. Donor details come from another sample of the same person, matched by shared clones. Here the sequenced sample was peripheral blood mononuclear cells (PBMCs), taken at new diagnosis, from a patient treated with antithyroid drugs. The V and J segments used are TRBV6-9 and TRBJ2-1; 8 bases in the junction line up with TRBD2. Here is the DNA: TGTGCCAGCAGTTTCAGCGGGAGCATCTACAATGAGCAGTTCTTC. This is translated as CASSFSGSIYNEQFF.